This T cell receptor beta chain comes out of a study of graft-versus-host responses after intestinal transplantation. Across the study: Grafts that recipients had were multivisceral, liver-intestinal, or isolated intestinal transplants. Anti-thymocyte globulin induction preceded roughly 3 years of tacrolimus and steroid maintenance in all recipients. General study points: Patients with graft-donor T cell macrochimerism had high graft-versus-host to host-versus-graft clonal ratios in allografts. Analysis identified GvH clones in recipient marrow, with some appearing first in ileum or blood.

The table came from immunoSEQ multiplex PCR; TCRdb's copy has only in-frame clones and leaves some out. The table shows roughly 130,000 clones, with about 93% occurring only once. Comment on this clone: Its antigen is not identified.

This clonotype was sampled from a human donor who received an intestinal transplant. This specimen was unstimulated CD4+ T cells sorted from spleen or lymph node cells, taken before intestinal transplant.

As DNA, the CDR3 is TGTGCCAGCAGACTGAAAGGGAGTGTGGGGGAGCAGTACTTC. Translation: CASRLKGSVGEQYF. The J gene is TRBJ2-7, the V gene TRBV7-2; D might be TRBD2 (5 bases). This CDR3 spans 14 amino acids. V was pared by 6 bases and J by 7 bases, with 19 bases between. Germline V gene lookup returns CDR1 SGHTA and CDR2 FQGNSA.